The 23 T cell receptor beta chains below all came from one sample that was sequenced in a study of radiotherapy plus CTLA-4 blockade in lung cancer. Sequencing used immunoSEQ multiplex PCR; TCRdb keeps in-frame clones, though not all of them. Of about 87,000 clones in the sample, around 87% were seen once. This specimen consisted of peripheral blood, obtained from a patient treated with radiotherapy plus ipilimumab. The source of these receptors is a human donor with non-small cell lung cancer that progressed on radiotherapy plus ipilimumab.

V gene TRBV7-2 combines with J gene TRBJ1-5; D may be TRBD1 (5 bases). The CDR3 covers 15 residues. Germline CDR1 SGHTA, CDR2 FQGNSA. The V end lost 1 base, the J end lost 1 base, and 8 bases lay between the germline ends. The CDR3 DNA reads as TGTGCCAGCAGCTTAGTGACAGCGAGCAATCAGCCCCAGCATTTT. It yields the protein CASSLVTASNQPQHF.

CDR3 sequence reads: CASSIMDRVYGYTF. DNA for the CDR3: TGTGCCAGTAGTATAATGGACAGGGTCTATGGCTACACCTTC. The chain recombines TRBV19 with TRBJ1-2; 8 bases align to TRBD1. The germline V gene has CDR1 LNHDA and CDR2 SQIVND (reference sequence). V trimming: 2 bases; J trimming: 4 bases; junction bases outside the gene matches: 3. This CDR3 has 14 residues.

In DNA form, the CDR3 reads TGTGCCAGCTCATCCCCCGGCGGGGGGCCTTCTGGGGCCAACGTCCTGACTTTC. Its protein product is CASSSPGGGPSGANVLTF. The rearrangement joins TRBV18 to TRBJ2-6, with 8 bases fitting TRBD2. CDR3 length equals 18 residues. In germline, CDR1 is KGHSH, CDR2 LQKENI. V lost 5 bases to trimming and J lost 1 base; unmatched junction nucleotides: 10. The entire variable domain, with the rest obtained from reference TRBV18 and TRBJ2-6, is as follows: NAGVMQNPRHLVRRRGQEARLRCSPMKGHSHVYWYRQLPEEGLKFMVYLQKENIIDESGMPKERFSAEFPKEGPSILRIQQVVRGDSAAYFCASSSPGGGPSGANVLTFGAGSRLTVL.

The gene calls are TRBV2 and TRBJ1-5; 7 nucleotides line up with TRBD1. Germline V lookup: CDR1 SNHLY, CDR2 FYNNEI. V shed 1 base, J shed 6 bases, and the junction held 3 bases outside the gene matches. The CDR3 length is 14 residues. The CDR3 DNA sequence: TGTGCCAGCAGTGAAGGGGCAGGGGGTCAGCCCCAGCATTTT. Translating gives CASSEGAGGQPQHF.

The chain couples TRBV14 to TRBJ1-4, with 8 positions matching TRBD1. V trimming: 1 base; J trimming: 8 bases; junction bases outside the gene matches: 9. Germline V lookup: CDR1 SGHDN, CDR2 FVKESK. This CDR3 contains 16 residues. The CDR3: CASSQVVGTGREKLFF. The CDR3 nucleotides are TGTGCCAGCAGCCAAGTCGTCGGGACAGGAAGGGAAAAACTGTTTTTT.

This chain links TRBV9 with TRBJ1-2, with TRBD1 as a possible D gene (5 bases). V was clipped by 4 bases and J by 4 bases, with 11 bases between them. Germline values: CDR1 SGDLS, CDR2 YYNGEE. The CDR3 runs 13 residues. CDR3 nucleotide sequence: TGTGCCAGCAGCCCGGGGACCACCTATGGCTACACCTTC. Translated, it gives CASSPGTTYGYTF.

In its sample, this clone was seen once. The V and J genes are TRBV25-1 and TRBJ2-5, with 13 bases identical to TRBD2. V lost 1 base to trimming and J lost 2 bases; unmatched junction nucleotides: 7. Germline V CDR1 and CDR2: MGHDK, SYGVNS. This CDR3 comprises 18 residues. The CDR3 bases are TGTGCCAGCAGTGAATGGTGGACTAGCGGGAGACCACAAGAGACCCAGTACTTC. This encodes CASSEWWTSGRPQETQYF.

CDR3 residues: CASTAGLAGREQFF. The DNA of the CDR3 is TGTGCCAGCACCGCTGGACTAGCGGGAAGGGAGCAGTTCTTC. This rearrangement joins TRBV11-2 to TRBJ2-1; TRBD2 aligns across 12 bases. Germline loops: CDR1 SGHAT, CDR2 FQNNGV. CDR3 length: 14 amino acids. Losses at the gene ends were 7 bases for V and 10 bases for J; bases not matched to a gene: 8.

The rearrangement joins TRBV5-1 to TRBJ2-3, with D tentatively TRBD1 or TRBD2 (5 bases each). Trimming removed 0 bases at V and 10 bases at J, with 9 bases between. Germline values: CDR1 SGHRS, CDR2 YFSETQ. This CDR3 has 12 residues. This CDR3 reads CASSLGQGAQYF. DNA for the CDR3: TGCGCCAGCAGCTTGGGTCAGGGAGCGCAGTATTTT.

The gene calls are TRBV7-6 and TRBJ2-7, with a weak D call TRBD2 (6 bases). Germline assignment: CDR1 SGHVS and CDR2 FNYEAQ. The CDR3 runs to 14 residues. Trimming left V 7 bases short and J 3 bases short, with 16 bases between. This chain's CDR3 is CASTLGASDYEQYF. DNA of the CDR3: TGTGCCAGCACCCTAGGGGCTAGCGACTACGAGCAGTACTTC.

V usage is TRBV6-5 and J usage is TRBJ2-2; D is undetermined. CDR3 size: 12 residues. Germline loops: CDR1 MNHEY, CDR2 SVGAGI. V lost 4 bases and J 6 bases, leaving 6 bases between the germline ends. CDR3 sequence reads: CASSFTAGELFF. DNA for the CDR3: TGTGCCAGCAGTTTCACAGCCGGGGAGCTGTTTTTT.

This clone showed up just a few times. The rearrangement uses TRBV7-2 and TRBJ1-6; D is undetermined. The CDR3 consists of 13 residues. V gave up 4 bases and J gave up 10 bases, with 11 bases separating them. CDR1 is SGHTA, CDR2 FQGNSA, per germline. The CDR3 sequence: CASSSSEFSPLHF. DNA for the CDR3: TGTGCCAGCAGCTCTTCGGAGTTCTCACCCCTCCACTTT. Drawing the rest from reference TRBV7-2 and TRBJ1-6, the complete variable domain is GAGVSQSPSNKVTEKGKDVELRCDPISGHTALYWYRQSLGQGLEFLIYFQGNSAPDKSGLPSDRFSAERTGGSVSTLTIQRTQQEDSAVYLCASSSSEFSPLHFGNGTRLTVT.

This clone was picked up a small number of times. This chain's CDR3 is CASSPQGASNEKLFF. The CDR3 DNA follows: TGTGCCAGCAGTCCCCAAGGGGCTTCTAATGAAAAACTGTTTTTT. The V gene is TRBV5-4, the J gene TRBJ1-4; weak D call: TRBD1 (5 bases). V lost 5 bases to trimming and J lost 3 bases, with 14 bases between them. The CDR3 sequence is 15 residues long. Germline CDR1 is SGHNT and CDR2 is YYREEE (reference sequence).

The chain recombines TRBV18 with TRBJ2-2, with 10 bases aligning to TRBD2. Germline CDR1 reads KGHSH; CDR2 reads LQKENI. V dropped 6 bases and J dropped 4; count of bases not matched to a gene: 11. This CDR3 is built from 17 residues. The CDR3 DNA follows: TGTGCCAGCTCCCCCACTAGCGGGGTTTCCGTCACCGGGGAGCTGTTTTTT. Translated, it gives CASSPTSGVSVTGELFF.

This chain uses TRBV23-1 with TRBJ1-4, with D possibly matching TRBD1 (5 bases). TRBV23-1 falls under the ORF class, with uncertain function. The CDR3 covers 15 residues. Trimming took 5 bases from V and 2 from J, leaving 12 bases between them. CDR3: CASSYRSRTNEKLFF. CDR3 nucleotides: TGCGCCAGCAGTTACAGGAGTCGGACTAATGAAAAACTGTTTTTT.

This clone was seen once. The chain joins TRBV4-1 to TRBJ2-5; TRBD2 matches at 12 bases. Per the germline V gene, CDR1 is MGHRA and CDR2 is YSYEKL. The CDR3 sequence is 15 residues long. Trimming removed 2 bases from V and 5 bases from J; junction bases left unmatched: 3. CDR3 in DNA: TGCGCCAGCAGCCAAAGACTAGCGGGAGAGGAGACCCAGTACTTC. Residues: CASSQRLAGEETQYF.

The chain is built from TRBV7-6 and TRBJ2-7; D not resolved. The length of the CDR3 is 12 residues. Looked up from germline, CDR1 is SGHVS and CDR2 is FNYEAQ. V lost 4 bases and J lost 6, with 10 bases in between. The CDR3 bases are TGTGCCAGCAGCTCAGCGTTGGGCGAGCAGTACTTC. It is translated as CASSSALGEQYF.

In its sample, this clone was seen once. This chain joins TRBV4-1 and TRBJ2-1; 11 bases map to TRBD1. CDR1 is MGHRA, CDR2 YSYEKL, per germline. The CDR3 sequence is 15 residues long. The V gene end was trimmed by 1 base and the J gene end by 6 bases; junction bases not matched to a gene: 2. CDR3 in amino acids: CASSQAGTGGNEQFF. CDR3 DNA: TGCGCCAGCAGCCAAGCTGGGACAGGGGGCAATGAGCAGTTCTTC.

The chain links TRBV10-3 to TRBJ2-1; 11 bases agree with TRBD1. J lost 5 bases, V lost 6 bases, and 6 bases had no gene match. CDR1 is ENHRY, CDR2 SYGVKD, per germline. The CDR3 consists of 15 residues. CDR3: CAIRSGTGGNNEQFF. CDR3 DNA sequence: TGTGCCATCAGATCCGGGACAGGGGGGAACAATGAGCAGTTCTTC.

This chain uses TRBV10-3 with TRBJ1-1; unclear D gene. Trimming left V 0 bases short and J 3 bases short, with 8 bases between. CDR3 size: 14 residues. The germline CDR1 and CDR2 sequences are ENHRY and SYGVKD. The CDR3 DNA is TGTGCCATCAGTGAGTCGGGGAGGGACACTGAAGCTTTCTTT. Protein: CAISESGRDTEAFF.

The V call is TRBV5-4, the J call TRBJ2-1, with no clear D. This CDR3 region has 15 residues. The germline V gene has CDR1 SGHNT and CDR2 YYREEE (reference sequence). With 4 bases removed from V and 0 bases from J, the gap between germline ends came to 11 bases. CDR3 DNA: TGTGCCAGCAGCCCTGGGTCGAACTCCTACAATGAGCAGTTCTTC. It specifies CASSPGSNSYNEQFF. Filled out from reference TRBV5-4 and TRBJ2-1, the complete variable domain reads ETGVTQSPTHLIKTRGQQVTLRCSSQSGHNTVSWYQQALGQGPQFIFQYYREEENGRGNFPPRFSGLQFPNYSSELNVNALELDDSALYLCASSPGSNSYNEQFFGPGTRLTVL.

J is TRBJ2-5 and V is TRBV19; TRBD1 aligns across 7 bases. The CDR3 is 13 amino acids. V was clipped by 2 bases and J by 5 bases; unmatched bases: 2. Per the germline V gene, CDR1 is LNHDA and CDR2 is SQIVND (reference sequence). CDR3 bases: TGTGCCAGTAGTATAACAGGGGTCGAGACCCAGTACTTC. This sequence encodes CASSITGVETQYF.

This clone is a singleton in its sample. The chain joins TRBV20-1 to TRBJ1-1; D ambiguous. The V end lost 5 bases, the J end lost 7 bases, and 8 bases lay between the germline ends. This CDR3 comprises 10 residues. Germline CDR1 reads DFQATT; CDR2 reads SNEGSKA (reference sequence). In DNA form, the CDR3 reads TGCAGTGCTGGGGAGATTGAAGCTTTCTTT. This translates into CSAGEIEAFF.